The sequence of this T cell receptor beta chain was determined in a study of neoadjuvant anti-PD-1 for oral cavity cancer. Cohort: HPV-negative, locally advanced oral cavity squamous cell carcinoma patients. Analysis of PBMCs was direct, with no culture step. Six replicates per PBMC sample, mostly from approximately 0.45 ug of genomic DNA. Profiled with immunoSEQ multiplex PCR; TCRdb holds only in-frame clones, not every one. The sample includes roughly 34,000 clones, 80% to 90% of them seen just once. The sequence was obtained from a person between 35 and 79 years old with oral cavity squamous cell carcinoma. The material sequenced was PBMCs, taken before nivolumab (anti-PD-1) treatment.

CDR3 nucleotides: TGCGCCAGCAGCTTGGCGGGACTAGCGGCGAACTCTGGGGCCAACGTCCTGACTTTC. It yields the protein CASSLAGLAANSGANVLTF. The gene calls are TRBV5-1 and TRBJ2-6, with TRBD2 matching over 11 bases. There are 19 residues in the CDR3. Trimming took 0 bases from V and 0 from J; bases not matched to a gene: 5. CDR1 and CDR2 from the germline V gene are SGHRS and YFSETQ.